The entry below describes one T cell receptor (beta chain). Its target is unknown. This entry belongs to a study of shared clonotypes between healthy human individuals. Study conclusions and caveats: Generally, estimated richness proved larger in naive subsets than it did in memory subsets. Having only a few donors restricted how much genetic and exposure-history diversity was captured.

On sorted subsets, replicate PCRs used roughly 220 ng DNA, or 27,000 or so T cell genomes. Some clones are missing from TCRdb's copy, which holds only in-frame ones; the method was immunoSEQ multiplex PCR. The repertoire holds over 400,000 clones, with about 96% as singletons. This CDR3 contains 16 residues. V shed 5 bases, J shed 3 bases, and the junction held 3 bases outside the gene matches. Germline CDR1 reads SGHRS; CDR2 reads YFSETQ. This chain uses TRBV5-1 with TRBJ2-3; TRBD2 aligns across 16 bases. The sequence derives from a woman in her twenties or thirties in good health. The sample taken for sequencing was naive CD4+ T cells sorted from blood. Subset noted: CD45RA+ positively selected. The CDR3 DNA is TGCGCCAGCAGGCGGGGACTAGCGGGAGGGACAGATACGCAGTATTTT. Its protein product is CASRRGLAGGTDTQYF.